These 24 T cell receptor beta chains share one sample of origin, sequenced in a study of read filtering for tumor transcriptome and immune sequencing. This library used roughly 430 ng RNA and molecular barcoded adaptors spanning alpha/delta and beta/gamma chains. TCRdb re-analysed the reads in MiXCR, keeping a single row per CDR3 protein. Of about 40,000 distinct CDR3 sequences in the sample, approximately 12% are singletons; the top ten hold approximately 37%. The sequencing input was a population of CD138-negative cells sorted from bone marrow. These receptors were taken from a donor at least 40 years old with multiple myeloma.

This clonotype showed up just a few times. A much bigger clone sits one base away, suggesting this may be a read error. The CDR3 region has the DNA TGCGCCAGCTGCCTACAGGGGCCCCAGGGCACCGGGGAGCTGTTTTTT. This translates into CASCLQGPQGTGELFF. The chain uses TRBV7-9 and TRBJ2-2, with 7 bases matching TRBD1. The CDR3 is 16 residues long. Germline V gene lookup returns CDR1 SEHNR and CDR2 FQNEAQ (reference sequence). Together with reference TRBV7-9 and TRBJ2-2, the CDR3 gives the full variable domain: DTGVSQNPRHKITKRGQNVTFRCDPISEHNRLYWYRQTLGQGPEFLTYFQNEAQLEKSRLLSDRFSAERPKGSFSTLEIQRTEQGDSAMYLCASCLQGPQGTGELFFGEGSRLTVL.

In its sample, this clonotype was seen many times. The gene calls are TRBV3-1 and TRBJ1-4, with 10 bases matching TRBD1. V trimming: 2 bases; J trimming: 10 bases; junction bases outside the gene matches: 7. Germline V gene sequence: CDR1 LGHDT, CDR2 YNNKEL (reference sequence). The CDR3 is 15 residues long. The DNA of the CDR3 is TGTGCCAGCAGCCAATCGACCCGGGACAGGGGAAAACTGTTTTTT. Protein product: CASSQSTRDRGKLFF.

About this clonotype itself: One end of the junction varies from germline; a read error may be responsible. The chain joins TRBV4-2 to TRBJ2-5; D is unclear. The length of the CDR3 is 15 residues. Per the germline V gene, CDR1 is LGHNA and CDR2 is YNFKEQ. The CDR3 loop is CASSQLLRHERTQYF. DNA of the CDR3: TGCGCCAGCAGCCAACTACTTAGACATGAGCGAACCCAGTACTTC.

This clonotype was seen many times. This chain uses TRBV7-9 with TRBJ2-3, with D perhaps matching TRBD1 or TRBD2 (5 bases each). There are 16 residues in the CDR3. Between the trimmed V and J ends, which lost 7 bases and 0 bases, there was a span of 17 bases. CDR1 and CDR2 from the germline V gene are SEHNR and FQNEAQ (reference sequence). CDR3 DNA: TGTGCCAGCACCCCCTCATGGGGGATTAGCACAGATACGCAGTATTTT. Residues: CASTPSWGISTDTQYF. Full variable domain (outside the CDR3, taken from reference TRBV7-9 and TRBJ2-3): DTGVSQNPRHKITKRGQNVTFRCDPISEHNRLYWYRQTLGQGPEFLTYFQNEAQLEKSRLLSDRFSAERPKGSFSTLEIQRTEQGDSAMYLCASTPSWGISTDTQYFGPGTRLTVL.

The table lists this clonotype with a few counts. One base away lies a much larger clone, so this may be a sequencing read error. The chain combines TRBV11-3 with TRBJ2-5; D uncertain. CDR3 length: 13 amino acids. Looked up from germline, CDR1 is SGHNT and CDR2 is YENEEA. Here the CDR3 reads CASSFTAAETRYF. As DNA, the CDR3 is TGTGCCAGCAGCTTCACGGCGGCAGAGACCCGGTACTTC.

This rearrangement joins TRBV4-1 to TRBJ2-7; D could derive from TRBD1 or TRBD2 (5 bases each). The germline V and J ends were trimmed by 2 bases and 2 bases, with 13 bases remaining between them. CDR3 size: 15 residues. Germline V gene data show CDR1 as MGHRA and CDR2 as YSYEKL. The CDR3: CASSQSGTSAYEQYF. The CDR3, as DNA: TGCGCCAGCAGCCAATCCGGGACGTCTGCCTACGAGCAGTACTTC.

In its sample, this clonotype was seen a few times. Just one base apart from a much larger clone, this may be a read error. The chain couples TRBV5-5 to TRBJ1-2, with D perhaps TRBD1 (6 bases). This CDR3 has 13 residues. Germline V gene data show CDR1 as SGHKS and CDR2 as YYEKEE (reference sequence). CDR3: CASSLAPGDGYAF. DNA for the CDR3: TGTGCCAGCAGCTTGGCGCCAGGGGATGGCTACGCCTTC. Using reference TRBV5-5 and TRBJ1-2 for the parts outside the CDR3, the full variable domain is DAGVTQSPTHLIKTRGQQVTLRCSPISGHKSVSWYQQVLGQGPQFIFQYYEKEERGRGNFPDRFSARQFPNYSSELNVNALLLGDSALYLCASSLAPGDGYAFGSGTRLTVV.

This rearrangement joins TRBV29-1 to TRBJ1-5, with D perhaps matching TRBD1 (5 bases). Germline values: CDR1 SQVTM, CDR2 ANQGSEA. V shed 4 bases and J shed 0 bases, with 10 bases lying between them. The CDR3 consists of 14 residues. The CDR3 is CSVVPGTSNQPQHF. The CDR3 DNA follows: TGCAGCGTTGTACCCGGGACTAGCAATCAGCCCCAGCATTTT.

This rearrangement joins TRBV20-1 to TRBJ1-1; TRBD1 matches at 7 bases. Germline V gene sequence: CDR1 DFQATT, CDR2 SNEGSKA (reference sequence). The CDR3 length is 14 residues. After removal of 4 bases from V and 0 bases from J, the junction contained 5 bases not matched to a gene. The DNA of the CDR3 is TGCAGTGCTAAGACGACAGGGATGAACACTGAAGCTTTCTTT. Amino acids: CSAKTTGMNTEAFF.

This clonotype came up many times. The V gene is TRBV7-2, the J gene TRBJ2-1; D tentatively reads TRBD1 or TRBD2 (5 bases each). The CDR3 contains 16 residues. Germline lookup yields CDR1 SGHTA and CDR2 FQGNSA. Trimming left V 7 bases short and J 2 bases short, with 18 bases between. CDR3 coding DNA: TGTGCCAGCACTCTCGGGACCGTTAAAGCCTACAATGAGCAGTTCTTC. Translating it yields CASTLGTVKAYNEQFF.

As to this clonotype: This may be a read error, as it is one base from a much larger clone. The rearrangement links TRBV11-2 to TRBJ2-2, with D tentatively TRBD2 (6 bases). The CDR3 extends over 12 amino acids. Looked up from germline, CDR1 is SGHAT and CDR2 is FQNNGV. The CDR3 DNA is TGTGCCAGCAGCTTAGATACCGGGGGGCTGTTTTTT. This sequence encodes CASSLDTGGLFF. The entire variable domain, with the rest obtained from reference TRBV11-2 and TRBJ2-2, is as follows: EAGVAQSPRYKIIEKRQSVAFWCNPISGHATLYWYQQILGQGPKLLIQFQNNGVVDDSQLPKDRFSAERLKGVDSTLKIQPAKLEDSAVYLCASSLDTGGLFFGEGSRLTVL.

This clonotype was picked up many times. V is TRBV4-2 and J is TRBJ2-3; D is possibly TRBD1 or TRBD2 (5 bases each). The length of the CDR3 is 14 residues. Trimming took off 3 bases at V and 0 bases at J, with 7 bases between the two ends. Germline V gene data show CDR1 as LGHNA and CDR2 as YNFKEQ. The CDR3 DNA reads TGTGCCAGCAGCCAGAGGGGTAGCACAGATACGCAGTATTTT. Translation: CASSQRGSTDTQYF.

The sample holds many counts of this clonotype. The chain links TRBV5-6 to TRBJ1-5, with 7 bases that match TRBD1. With 4 bases clipped from V and 0 bases from J, the junction kept 4 bases outside the gene matches. The CDR3 is 15 amino acids. Germline V gene sequence: CDR1 SGHDT, CDR2 YYEEEE. Here the CDR3 DNA reads TGTGCCAGCAGCCAGCAGGGGGGTAGCAATCAGCCCCAGCATTTT. The encoded protein is CASSQQGGSNQPQHF.

This clonotype has ten or more counts. This sequence joins TRBV7-2 and TRBJ2-5; D is possibly TRBD2 (6 bases). The CDR3 runs 13 residues. Germline V gives CDR1 SGHTA, CDR2 FQGNSA. V was trimmed by 7 bases and J by 4 bases, leaving 13 bases between them. The chain's CDR3 is CASTGGQGETQYF. The CDR3 nucleotides read TGTGCCAGCACCGGGGGTCAGGGAGAGACCCAGTACTTC.

In this sample, this clonotype turned up many times. The chain recombines TRBV7-8 with TRBJ2-1; 8 bases fit TRBD2. The V gene's germline CDR1 is SGHVS and CDR2 FQNEAQ. The junction had 11 bases not matched to a gene; V was cut back by 1 base and J by 6 bases. This CDR3 has 17 residues. As DNA, the CDR3 is TGTGCCAGCAGCTTAGTTTTGCGCGGGGGGCCCCCCAATGAGCAGTTCTTC. This gives the protein CASSLVLRGGPPNEQFF.

This clonotype was seen ten or more times. The chain carries TRBV11-2 and TRBJ2-7, with a possible D match to TRBD1 (5 bases). The CDR3 consists of 13 residues. Trimming removed 3 bases at V and 0 bases at J, with 6 bases between. Per germline, CDR1 SGHAT and CDR2 FQNNGV. CDR3 DNA sequence: TGTGCCAGCAGCTTGACAGACTCCTACGAGCAGTACTTC. Translation gives CASSLTDSYEQYF.

Only a few counts were recorded for this clonotype. A clone one base away is much larger, so this may be a read error. The V gene is TRBV12-3 or TRBV12-4, the J gene TRBJ1-5, with no clear D. V was pared by 5 bases and J by 2 bases, with 10 bases between. CDR3 size: 14 residues. This chain's CDR3 is CASSAGWGNQPQHF. The CDR3 region has the DNA TGTGCCAGCAGTGCCGGGTGGGGCAATCAGCCCCAGCATTTT.

This chain uses TRBV5-1 with TRBJ2-5, with TRBD1 matching 9 bases. Trimming took 4 bases from V and 4 from J; bases not matched to a gene: 8. This CDR3 has 15 amino acids. The germline V gene encodes CDR1 SGHRS and CDR2 YFSETQ. In DNA, the CDR3 is TGCGCCAGCAGCCCCACCCAGGGACAGGGAGAGACCCAGTACTTC. This translates into CASSPTQGQGETQYF.

This clonotype was detected once. This clone may be a read error of a much larger clone one base away. The chain uses TRBV10-3 and TRBJ2-3; 10 nucleotides line up with TRBD2. CDR3 length equals 16 residues. Trimming at V came to 3 bases and at J to 7 bases, leaving 10 bases not matched to a gene. Germline CDR1 is ENHRY and CDR2 is SYGVKD. Written as DNA, the CDR3 is TGTGCCATCAGTGAAGCCCAGCGGGGGGGCCGGAATACGCAGTATTTT. Its translation is CAISEAQRGGRNTQYF.

In its sample, this clonotype was seen many times. J is TRBJ1-6 and V is TRBV4-1; D is perhaps TRBD1 (5 bases). Looked up from germline, CDR1 is MGHRA and CDR2 is YSYEKL. The CDR3 covers 15 residues. Deletions cut 4 bases from V and 0 bases from J, with 7 bases between. The CDR3 here is CASSPTASYNSPLHF. DNA for the CDR3: TGCGCCAGCAGCCCGACAGCCTCCTATAATTCACCCCTCCACTTT.

This clonotype was detected ten times or more. The chain recombines TRBV29-1 with TRBJ2-7, with 12 bases identical to TRBD2. V was clipped by 5 bases and J by 4 bases; unmatched bases: 21. There are 19 residues in the CDR3. Per the germline V gene, CDR1 is SQVTM and CDR2 is ANQGSEA. CDR3 sequence (DNA): TGCAGCGTTTGGGTCGGCTTCGCGACTAGCGGGGGCCACAGGTACGAGCAGTACTTC. Translated: CSVWVGFATSGGHRYEQYF.

The table lists this clonotype with many counts. The CDR3 DNA follows: TGTGCCAGCAGTCCATCCGGTCGACAGGGACCCACCGGGGAGCTGTTTTTT. Translation gives CASSPSGRQGPTGELFF. V usage is TRBV25-1 and J usage is TRBJ2-2; TRBD1 matches at 7 bases. The V and J ends lost 5 bases and 4 bases, in that order; junction bases with no gene match: 13. Looked up from germline, CDR1 is MGHDK and CDR2 is SYGVNS. CDR3 length equals 17 residues.

Only a few counts were recorded for this clonotype. Because the CDR3 is missing its conserved closing phenylalanine or tryptophan, this is likely a read error. The limits of the CDR3 on the DNA are not certain, so only TCRdb's listed CDR3 is given. The J gene is TRBJ2-1, the V gene TRBV30; no check of the table's D call, TRBD1, against the DNA was made. The CDR3 extends over 13 residues, inclusive of both ends. From germline, CDR1 is GTSNPN and CDR2 SVGIG (reference sequence). The CDR3 protein is CAWSRGVGDEQSL.

As for this clonotype: A much larger clone differs by one base, so this may be a read error. This chain links TRBV2 with TRBJ2-7; tentatively, D is TRBD2 (5 bases). Germline-derived CDR1 and CDR2 are SNHLY and FYNNEI. The CDR3 contains 12 residues. CDR3 amino acids: CASERQNYEQDF. In DNA form, the CDR3 reads TGTGCCAGCGAGCGGCAAAACTACGAGCAGGACTTC.